These 18 T cell receptor beta chains were all obtained from the same sample, sequenced in a study of shared clonotypes between healthy human individuals. Profiling relied on immunoSEQ multiplex PCR, and the TCRdb table lists in-frame clones only, not all of them. The data show 550,000 to 700,000 clones, approximately 73% seen once. The source material was memory CD4+ T cells sorted from blood. Subset here: CD45RA-negative fraction. Receptors originate from a woman in her twenties or thirties in good health.

The V gene is TRBV6-5, the J gene TRBJ1-1, with unresolved D. The CDR3 has 14 residues. Trimming removed 4 bases at V and 7 bases at J, with 16 bases between. Germline-derived CDR1 and CDR2 are MNHEY and SVGAGI. The CDR3 DNA reads TGTGCCAGCAGTTTCGACGGACGACGAGATGAAGCTTTCTTT. It is translated as CASSFDGRRDEAFF.

This clone was seen many times. This chain connects TRBV6-6 to TRBJ2-2; 8 nucleotides match TRBD2. The J segment lost 4 bases and the V segment lost 6 bases, leaving 7 bases of the junction unmatched. The CDR3 has 15 residues. The germline CDR1 and CDR2 sequences are MNHNY and SVGAGI (reference sequence). The CDR3 sequence is CASRFSGTGTGELFF. The CDR3 DNA reads as TGTGCCAGCAGATTTAGCGGGACGGGCACCGGGGAGCTGTTTTTT.

The DNA for the CDR3 is TGTGCCAGCAGCTTGGTTTCCAGCGGAGGAAACATTCAGTACTTC. Encoded protein: CASSLVSSGGNIQYF. V and J are TRBV5-6 and TRBJ2-4; tentative D call: TRBD2 (5 bases). The V gene's germline CDR1 is SGHDT and CDR2 YYEEEE. Between the trimmed V and J ends, which lost 0 bases and 6 bases, there was a span of 13 bases. The CDR3 runs to 15 residues.

The chain couples TRBV29-1 to TRBJ2-1; D remains unclear. Per the germline V gene, CDR1 is SQVTM and CDR2 is ANQGSEA. The length of the CDR3 is 11 residues. The V end was cut by 4 bases, the J end by 4 bases, with 5 bases between. The CDR3 protein is CSVVKYNEQFF. CDR3 DNA sequence: TGCAGCGTTGTTAAATACAATGAGCAGTTCTTC.

The chain is built from TRBV7-9 and TRBJ1-5; D is unresolved. Germline V gene sequence: CDR1 SEHNR, CDR2 FQNEAQ (reference sequence). V dropped 0 bases and J dropped 5 bases, with 5 bases sitting between them. CDR3 length: 13 amino acids. The CDR3 protein is CASSLAVYQPQHF. CDR3 nucleotide sequence: TGTGCCAGCAGCTTAGCCGTTTATCAGCCCCAGCATTTT.

This clone was detected only once. This chain links TRBV4-1 with TRBJ2-5; D might be TRBD1 (5 bases). The germline gives CDR1 MGHRA, CDR2 YSYEKL. The CDR3 contains 15 residues. Trimming left V 1 base short and J 1 base short, with 10 bases between. For the CDR3, the DNA is TGCGCCAGCAGCCAAGTCCTCACAGGCCAAGAGACCCAGTACTTC. Translating it yields CASSQVLTGQETQYF.

Ten or more counts support this clone. The V and J genes are TRBV11-2 and TRBJ1-1, with TRBD1 identical over 8 bases. V dropped 3 bases and J dropped 8; count of bases not matched to a gene: 5. Germline assignment: CDR1 SGHAT and CDR2 FQNNGV. The CDR3 totals 13 residues. CDR3 bases: TGTGCCAGCAGCTTGGACAGGGTTTCAGAAGCTTTCTTT. This sequence encodes CASSLDRVSEAFF.

CDR3 region: CASSDPSLAGVSYNEQFF. Here the CDR3 DNA reads TGTGCCAGTAGCGACCCCTCTTTAGCGGGAGTTTCCTACAATGAGCAGTTCTTC. The chain couples TRBV19 to TRBJ2-1, with 9 bases fitting TRBD2. Germline CDR1 reads LNHDA; CDR2 reads SQIVND (reference sequence). V was clipped by 6 bases and J by 1 base; unmatched bases: 13. This CDR3 is 18 amino acids long.

The rearrangement uses TRBV4-1 and TRBJ2-4; D remains ambiguous. The length of the CDR3 is 17 residues. Germline V gene sequence: CDR1 MGHRA, CDR2 YSYEKL. Trimming stripped 2 bases from V and 0 bases from J, with 14 bases between. The CDR3 DNA is TGCGCCAGCAGCCAACCCGGTCGGCGGATAGCCAAAAACATTCAGTACTTC. Encoded protein: CASSQPGRRIAKNIQYF.

In the case of this clone: The same CDR3 can be traced to other DNA sequences in this sample. CDR3 protein: CASSDRTYEQYF. The CDR3 DNA sequence: TGTGCCAGCAGTGACAGAACCTACGAGCAGTACTTC. V is TRBV25-1 and J is TRBJ2-7, with D unclear. Germline V lookup: CDR1 MGHDK, CDR2 SYGVNS. V gave up 3 bases and J gave up 2 bases, with 5 bases separating them. This CDR3 spans 12 amino acids.

This clone was detected a few times. The J gene is TRBJ1-5, the V gene TRBV6-1; possibly TRBD1 for D (6 bases). V dropped 7 bases and J dropped 3 bases, with 16 bases sitting between them. The CDR3 is 15 amino acids. CDR1 and CDR2 (germline): MNHNS, SASEGT. The CDR3 region is CASIYPGTLNQPQHF. The CDR3 DNA reads TGTGCCAGCATCTACCCCGGGACACTCAATCAGCCCCAGCATTTT.

In DNA, the CDR3 is TGTGCCAGTCATTTCAGCTCCTATAATTCACCCCTCCACTTT. This codes for CASHFSSYNSPLHF. The gene calls are TRBV19 and TRBJ1-6; D is undetermined. CDR1 is LNHDA, CDR2 SQIVND, per germline (reference sequence). The CDR3 is 14 amino acids. Trimming stripped 8 bases from V and 0 bases from J, with 8 bases between. Full variable domain (remainder filled in from reference TRBV19 and TRBJ1-6): DGGITQSPKYLFRKEGQNVTLSCEQNLNHDAMYWYRQDPGQGLRLIYYSQIVNDFQKGDIAEGYSVSREKKESFPLTVTSAQKNPTAFYLCASHFSSYNSPLHFGNGTRLTVT.

The chain is built from TRBV28 and TRBJ1-3, with D perhaps matching TRBD1 (5 bases). V lost 4 bases to trimming and J lost 5 bases, with 21 bases between them. Per the germline V gene, CDR1 is MDHEN and CDR2 is SYDVKM. The CDR3 sequence is 17 residues long. The DNA of the CDR3 is TGTGCCAGCAGTTCCTCCGGGGCAAATCTCATGAGAAACACCATATATTTT. Its protein is CASSSSGANLMRNTIYF.

The rearrangement uses TRBV5-4 and TRBJ2-1; TRBD2 matches at 10 bases. This CDR3 spans 16 amino acids. Trimming at V came to 2 bases and at J to 7 bases, leaving 9 bases not matched to a gene. The germline gives CDR1 SGHNT, CDR2 YYREEE (reference sequence). CDR3 in amino acids: CASSFDLAGVRNEQFF. CDR3 in DNA: TGTGCCAGCAGCTTCGATCTAGCGGGAGTCAGGAATGAGCAGTTCTTC.

V gene TRBV7-2 combines with J gene TRBJ2-5; D uncertain. The CDR3 runs 13 residues. The germline V and J ends were trimmed by 5 bases and 0 bases, with 7 bases remaining between them. CDR1 is SGHTA, CDR2 FQGNSA, per germline. For the CDR3, the DNA is TGTGCCAGCAGCGCTCCAAACCAAGAGACCCAGTACTTC. Its protein is CASSAPNQETQYF.

Only a few counts were recorded for this clone. The V gene is TRBV5-6, the J gene TRBJ1-2; D is undetermined. The CDR3 is 14 amino acids. The V gene's germline CDR1 is SGHDT and CDR2 YYEEEE. V lost 4 bases to trimming and J lost 2 bases, with 12 bases between them. CDR3 in amino acids: CASSPPSKNYGYTF. CDR3 sequence (DNA): TGTGCCAGCAGCCCGCCGTCGAAGAACTATGGCTACACCTTC.

The chain couples TRBV2 to TRBJ2-7; 7 bases align to TRBD1. Germline lookup yields CDR1 SNHLY and CDR2 FYNNEI. The CDR3 runs 13 residues. Trimming at V came to 5 bases and at J to 12 bases, leaving 13 bases not matched to a gene. CDR3 sequence reads: CASSRTGSIRWYF. CDR3 nucleotide sequence: TGTGCCAGCAGTCGGACAGGTTCGATAAGATGGTACTTC. Using reference TRBV2 and TRBJ2-7 for the parts outside the CDR3, the full variable domain is EPEVTQTPSHQVTQMGQEVILRCVPISNHLYFYWYRQILGQKVEFLVSFYNNEISEKSEIFDDQFSVERPDGSNFTLKIRSTKLEDSAMYFCASSRTGSIRWYFGPGTRLTVT.

The genes are TRBV27 and TRBJ2-7; 9 bases fit TRBD2. In germline, CDR1 is MNHEY, CDR2 SMNVEV (reference sequence). The CDR3 covers 14 residues. V was pared by 2 bases and J by 5 bases, with 4 bases of the junction left unmatched. Written as DNA, the CDR3 is TGTGCCAGCAGTTTAAGCGGGAGGCCCCACGAGCAGTACTTC. Amino acid sequence: CASSLSGRPHEQYF.